The 9 T cell receptor beta chains below were found in one sample sequenced in a study of cytomegalovirus exposure and HLA in healthy donors. 13 Jbeta primers and 60 Vbeta primers were used for the PCR. This table comes from immunoSEQ multiplex PCR, and its TCRdb copy is limited to in-frame clones, with some not included. Of some 130,000 clones in the sample, around three quarters are singletons; the top ten hold approximately 1.8%. The sample taken for sequencing was PBMCs. Receptor source: a woman in her forties or fifties in good health and CMV-seronegative.

CDR3 residues: CASSLGSGSYEQYV. The CDR3 bases are TGTGCCAGCAGCTTGGGTAGCGGGAGTTACGAGCAGTACGTC. V gene TRBV5-4 combines with J gene TRBJ2-7; 9 bases agree with TRBD2. In germline, CDR1 is SGHNT, CDR2 YYREEE (reference sequence). This CDR3 region has 14 residues. V trimming: 0 bases; J trimming: 4 bases; junction bases outside the gene matches: 2.

There are a few counts of this clone. The chain uses TRBV5-6 and TRBJ1-1, with 7 nucleotides matching TRBD1. Looked up from germline, CDR1 is SGHDT and CDR2 is YYEEEE. J was trimmed by 1 base and V by 5 bases; bases with no gene match: 11. The CDR3 length is 16 residues. CDR3 residues: CASRYVRGTANTEAFF. The CDR3 DNA is TGTGCCAGCAGATACGTTCGCGGGACAGCGAACACTGAAGCTTTCTTT.

This chain uses TRBV6-5 with TRBJ2-1; 8 bases are shared with TRBD1. Germline V CDR1 and CDR2: MNHEY, SVGAGI. The V and J ends lost 7 bases and 9 bases, in that order; junction bases with no gene match: 14. The CDR3 has 15 residues. The CDR3 spells CASTSLQGAIGEQFF. The DNA of the CDR3 is TGTGCCAGCACCTCCCTCCAGGGGGCAATCGGTGAGCAGTTCTTC.

The chain couples TRBV7-9 to TRBJ2-4; a possible D gene is TRBD2 (6 bases). The CDR3 spans 15 residues. The ends were cut back, 4 bases at V and 4 bases at J, with 14 bases in the middle. The germline V gene has CDR1 SEHNR and CDR2 FQNEAQ (reference sequence). CDR3 protein: CASSSGTGNKNIQYF. CDR3 in DNA: TGTGCCAGCAGCTCCGGGACTGGGAATAAAAACATTCAGTACTTC.

The chain is built from TRBV5-1 and TRBJ1-2; D might be TRBD1 (5 bases). Germline CDR1 reads SGHRS; CDR2 reads YFSETQ. The CDR3 covers 13 residues. Between the trimmed V and J ends, which lost 5 bases and 6 bases, there was a span of 14 bases. The CDR3 sequence: CASSTGGINGYTF. The CDR3 DNA reads TGCGCCAGCAGTACGGGGGGAATCAATGGCTACACCTTC.

Worth noting for this clone: One end of the junction is discordant with germline, which a read error may explain. The rearrangement joins TRBV19 to TRBJ1-5; 7 bases line up with TRBD1. CDR1 LNHDA and CDR2 SQIVND come from the germline V gene (reference sequence). The CDR3 covers 12 residues. The CDR3 protein is CASSMSRGAQNF. The CDR3 DNA reads as TGTGCCAGTAGTATGTCCAGGGGGGCCCAGAATTTT.

The V gene is TRBV5-6, the J gene TRBJ2-2; the match to TRBD1 covers 7 bases. V shed 4 bases and J 5 bases; nucleotides not matched to a gene: 11. The germline CDR1 and CDR2 sequences are SGHDT and YYEEEE. The CDR3 covers 16 residues. The CDR3 DNA reads TGTGCCAGCAGCATACAGGGGCCCCTTCTTACCGGGGAGCTGTTTTTT. This gives the protein CASSIQGPLLTGELFF.

The sample holds one count of this clone. CDR3 in DNA: TGCGCCAGCAGCTTGTCTGGGACAGGGGGCGTGAACACTGAAGCTTTCTTT. It yields the protein CASSLSGTGGVNTEAFF. This rearrangement joins TRBV5-1 to TRBJ1-1; 12 bases line up with TRBD1. Germline V gene data show CDR1 as SGHRS and CDR2 as YFSETQ. The CDR3 is 17 amino acids. J was trimmed by 0 bases and V by 1 base; bases with no gene match: 4. The full variable domain, in which reference TRBV5-1 and TRBJ1-1 provide the parts outside the CDR3, is KAGVTQTPRYLIKTRGQQVTLSCSPISGHRSVSWYQQTPGQGLQFLFEYFSETQRNKGNFPGRFSGRQFSNSRSEMNVSTLELGDSALYLCASSLSGTGGVNTEAFFGQGTRLTVV.

The chain carries TRBV5-1 and TRBJ2-6; perhaps TRBD1 as D (5 bases). Germline V gene lookup returns CDR1 SGHRS and CDR2 YFSETQ. This CDR3 spans 16 amino acids. V shed 1 base and J shed 0 bases, with 8 bases lying between them. The CDR3, as DNA: TGCGCCAGCAGCTTGAGGGGCGGCTCTGGGGCCAACGTCCTGACTTTC. Protein product: CASSLRGGSGANVLTF.